What follows are 14 T cell receptor beta chains derived from one specimen sequenced in a study of metastatic and nonmetastatic thyroid tumors. TCRdb re-called the PCR reads via MiXCR. The sample shows 35,000 to 55,000 clones, about 25% of them seen only once. None of the patients had undergone any treatment ahead of thyroid surgery. Sequenced input: blood. These TCRs come from a male donor with papillary thyroid cancer or a benign thyroid nodule (not recorded which). Some clones in this sample may be carry-over from other donors' samples.

In this sample, this clone turned up many times. V gene TRBV19 combines with J gene TRBJ1-2; the D gene is possibly TRBD1 (5 bases). Germline CDR1 and CDR2: LNHDA and SQIVND (reference sequence). Trimming removed 3 bases at V and 3 bases at J, with 14 bases between. The CDR3 covers 15 residues. As DNA, the CDR3 is TGTGCCAGTAGTATGTGGGGGGAAGGTTACTATGGCTACACCTTC. Its protein is CASSMWGEGYYGYTF.

This clone has at least ten counts. V is TRBV7-9 and J is TRBJ2-7, with TRBD2 matching over 15 bases. The CDR3 is 17 residues long. Germline assignment: CDR1 SEHNR and CDR2 FQNEAQ (reference sequence). J was trimmed by 4 bases and V by 5 bases; bases with no gene match: 9. As DNA, the CDR3 is TGTGCCAGCAGCCCAGGGACTAGCGGGAGGTTAAGGTACGAGCAGTACTTC. This sequence encodes CASSPGTSGRLRYEQYF.

This clone occurred many times. V and J are TRBV5-1 and TRBJ2-7; 15 positions agree with TRBD2. Germline V CDR1 and CDR2: SGHRS, YFSETQ. There are 19 residues in the CDR3. V dropped 4 bases and J dropped 4; count of bases not matched to a gene: 15. The CDR3 sequence: CASSPSGLAGGLVWYEQYF. The CDR3 bases are TGCGCCAGCAGCCCATCGGGACTAGCGGGAGGCTTGGTTTGGTACGAGCAGTACTTC.

The CDR3 DNA follows: TGTGCCAGCAGTTCCCCCGGGAGGCGGGATTCACCCCTCCACTTT. It specifies CASSSPGRRDSPLHF. The chain uses TRBV6-1 and TRBJ1-6; D remains unclear. Germline V gene data show CDR1 as MNHNS and CDR2 as SASEGT. V lost 5 bases, J lost 8 bases, and 16 bases lay in between. CDR3 length: 15 amino acids.

This clone was seen many times. This chain joins TRBV27 and TRBJ1-2; D might be TRBD1 (5 bases). Trimming took 5 bases from V and 4 from J, leaving 17 bases between them. The CDR3 runs to 15 residues. The V gene's germline CDR1 is MNHEY and CDR2 SMNVEV (reference sequence). The chain's CDR3 is CASSIFRDGRYGYTF. CDR3 DNA sequence: TGTGCCAGCAGTATATTCCGGGACGGCCGCTATGGCTACACCTTC.

This clone was observed at least ten times. The V gene is TRBV24-1, the J gene TRBJ1-1; 9 bases line up with TRBD1. Germline-derived CDR1 and CDR2 are KGHDR and SFDVKD. CDR3 size: 16 residues. Trimming removed 3 bases from V and 4 bases from J; junction bases left unmatched: 8. The CDR3 nucleotides are TGTGCCACCAGTGATCCTCCGGGACAGGGTGGCACTGAAGCTTTCTTT. The encoded protein is CATSDPPGQGGTEAFF.

This clone was recorded many times. V gene TRBV28 combines with J gene TRBJ1-6; D remains unclear. Germline loops: CDR1 MDHEN, CDR2 SYDVKM. The CDR3 runs 12 residues. Trimming shortened V by 5 bases and J by 9 bases, and 8 bases separated the two germline ends. This CDR3 is CASSKGRSPLHF. The CDR3 bases are TGTGCCAGCAGTAAGGGTCGTTCACCCCTCCACTTT.

This clone has just a few counts. The chain links TRBV19 to TRBJ2-7; no firm D call. CDR1 and CDR2 from the germline V gene are LNHDA and SQIVND (reference sequence). V shed 7 bases and J shed 2 bases, with 12 bases lying between them. The CDR3 contains 13 residues. CDR3 sequence (DNA): TGTGCCAGTAATCCAGAGGCTACCTACGAGCAGTACTTC. Translated, it gives CASNPEATYEQYF.

This clone was seen at least ten times. This chain uses TRBV18 with TRBJ1-1; D ambiguous. CDR1 and CDR2 from the germline V gene are KGHSH and LQKENI. Trimming took off 4 bases at V and 5 bases at J, with 8 bases between the two ends. This CDR3 spans 12 amino acids. CDR3 in DNA: TGTGCCAGCTCACAGGACCGGACTGAAGCTTTCTTT. This codes for CASSQDRTEAFF.

This clone was recorded at least ten times. A much larger clonotype is one base distant, so this may be a read error. The conserved final phenylalanine or tryptophan is absent from the CDR3, which likely points to a read error. The chain employs TRBV18 and TRBJ2-1; tentatively, D is TRBD2 (5 bases). The germline V and J ends were trimmed by 3 bases and 9 bases, with 12 bases remaining between them. The CDR3 has 13 residues. CDR1 and CDR2 (germline): KGHSH, LQKENI. CDR3 sequence: CASSPTSGSEQFL. Written as DNA, the CDR3 is TGTGCCAGCTCACCGACTTCGGGAAGTGAGCAGTTCCTC.

This clone ranks as medium-sized. The gene calls are TRBV30 and TRBJ2-7; 7 nucleotides line up with TRBD2. CDR3 length equals 13 residues. V gave up 4 bases and J gave up 7 bases; unmatched junction bases: 10. Germline-derived CDR1 and CDR2 are GTSNPN and SVGIG (reference sequence). The CDR3 nucleotides read TGTGCCTGGACAGGGAGGGCCTCGTGGGAGCAGTACTTC. It encodes CAWTGRASWEQYF.

The chain employs TRBV24-1 and TRBJ1-5; D gene ambiguous. The V and J ends lost 4 bases and 0 bases respectively, with 6 bases between them. Germline loops: CDR1 KGHDR, CDR2 SFDVKD. The CDR3 sequence is 14 residues long. The DNA for the CDR3 is TGTGCCACCAGTGAGTGGTATAGCAATCAGCCCCAGCATTTT. This codes for CATSEWYSNQPQHF.

The V and J genes are TRBV4-1 and TRBJ1-6, with D maybe TRBD1 (5 bases). Between the trimmed V and J ends, which lost 1 base and 10 bases, there was a span of 17 bases. The length of the CDR3 is 16 residues. Per the germline V gene, CDR1 is MGHRA and CDR2 is YSYEKL. In DNA, the CDR3 is TGCGCCAGCAGCCAAGGGACCGGGACCGTGAACTCACCCCTCCACTTT. Protein: CASSQGTGTVNSPLHF.

Comments on this clone: A much larger clone sits a single nucleotide away, making a read error possible. V usage is TRBV7-9 and J usage is TRBJ2-5; the match to TRBD2 covers 7 bases. The CDR3 contains 14 residues. The germline CDR1 and CDR2 sequences are SEHNR and FQNEAQ (reference sequence). CDR3 protein: CANSPTLAEETQYF. The CDR3 bases are TGTGCCAACAGCCCAACGCTAGCGGAAGAGACCCAGTACTTC.